This T cell receptor beta chain was identified in a study of blood T cell repertoires in COVID-19. On the study more broadly: T cells, B-cell-depleted T cells, or PBMCs supplied cDNA or gDNA.

The participants were between about 18 and 90 years old and came from roughly 24 US areas. Recovered Cohort 3 donors showed two negative PCRs, clearance, or symptom resolution. TCRdb keeps only in-frame clones here, not all; method: immunoSEQ multiplex PCR. The repertoire holds 350,000 or so clones, with more than 85% as singletons. V was clipped by 9 bases and J by 6 bases; unmatched bases: 15. The length of the CDR3 is 15 residues. Germline CDR1 reads SGHTS; CDR2 reads YDEGEE. This sequence originates from a woman in her 30s who had recovered from COVID-19. The sequenced sample was PBMCs or T cells enriched from blood (not recorded which). The chain recombines TRBV5-8 with TRBJ2-3; 8 bases agree with TRBD2. Here the CDR3 DNA reads TGTGCCACGCGCCTCGCCCGGGGGGGGACGGATACGCAGTATTTT. The encoded protein is CATRLARGGTDTQYF.